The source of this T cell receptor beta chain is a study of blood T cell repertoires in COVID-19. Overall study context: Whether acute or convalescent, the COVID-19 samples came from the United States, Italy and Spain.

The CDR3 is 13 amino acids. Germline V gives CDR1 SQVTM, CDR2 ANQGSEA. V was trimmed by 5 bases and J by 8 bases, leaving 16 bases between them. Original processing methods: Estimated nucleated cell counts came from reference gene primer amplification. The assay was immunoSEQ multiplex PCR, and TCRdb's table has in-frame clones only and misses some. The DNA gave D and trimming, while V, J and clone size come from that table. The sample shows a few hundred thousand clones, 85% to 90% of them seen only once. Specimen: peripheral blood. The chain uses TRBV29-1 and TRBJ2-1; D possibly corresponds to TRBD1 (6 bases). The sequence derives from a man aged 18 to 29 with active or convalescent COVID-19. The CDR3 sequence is CSVPGHFNDEQFF. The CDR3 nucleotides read TGCAGCGTTCCGGGACACTTTAACGATGAGCAGTTCTTC.